The next 13 T cell receptor beta chains were all read from a single sample in a study of cytomegalovirus exposure and HLA in healthy donors. PCR employed 60 Vbeta and 13 Jbeta primers. Repertoires were generated with immunoSEQ multiplex PCR, while TCRdb's copy carries only in-frame clones and drops some. This sample has around 200,000 clones; roughly 80% occur once, and the top ten carry roughly 2.5%. The sequenced sample consisted of PBMCs. These receptors came from a woman aged 40 to 49 in good health and CMV-seronegative.

This clone was counted a few times. The chain has TRBV18 and TRBJ2-1, with 11 bases identical to TRBD2. The V and J ends lost 3 bases and 5 bases, in that order; junction bases with no gene match: 6. The CDR3 length is 16 residues. Germline loops: CDR1 KGHSH, CDR2 LQKENI. CDR3 loop: CASSPSSGRADNEQFF. As DNA, the CDR3 is TGTGCCAGCTCACCCAGTAGCGGGAGGGCCGACAATGAGCAGTTCTTC.

The V and J genes are TRBV5-1 and TRBJ2-1; 7 bases line up with TRBD2. Germline V gene lookup returns CDR1 SGHRS and CDR2 YFSETQ. Unmatched junction bases numbered 7, after V lost 3 bases and J lost 13 bases. This CDR3 spans 12 amino acids. The CDR3 nucleotides read TGCGCCAGCAGCTACGACACGGGAGGACAGTTCTTC. Amino acids: CASSYDTGGQFF.

The chain recombines TRBV7-9 with TRBJ2-5; D is uncertain. Germline-derived CDR1 and CDR2 are SEHNR and FQNEAQ (reference sequence). The V end lost 2 bases, the J end lost 5 bases, and 9 bases lay between the germline ends. The CDR3 totals 13 residues. Here the CDR3 DNA reads TGTGCCAGCAGCTTATTATCCTACGAGACCCAGTACTTC. Translated: CASSLLSYETQYF.

The chain uses TRBV2 and TRBJ2-3; a possible D gene is TRBD1 (5 bases). Germline loops: CDR1 SNHLY, CDR2 FYNNEI. The CDR3 runs 15 residues. V lost 1 base, J lost 0 bases, and 8 bases lay in between. CDR3 nucleotide sequence: TGTGCCAGCAGTGAAGGGACAACTAGCACAGATACGCAGTATTTT. Translated, it gives CASSEGTTSTDTQYF.

The chain recombines TRBV6-5 with TRBJ2-7; D is unresolved. Germline values: CDR1 MNHEY, CDR2 SVGAGI. The CDR3 contains 11 residues. The V end was cut by 6 bases, the J end by 3 bases, with 6 bases between. Here the CDR3 DNA reads TGTGCCAGCAGAACTTACTACGAGCAGTACTTC. Its protein is CASRTYYEQYF.

The V call is TRBV7-9, the J call TRBJ2-5, with TRBD2 as a possible D gene (6 bases). The CDR3 runs to 14 residues. Germline values: CDR1 SEHNR, CDR2 FQNEAQ (reference sequence). V was cut by 4 bases and J by 8 bases, with 17 bases left in between. The CDR3 spells CASSSQTSLGTQYF. The CDR3 region has the DNA TGTGCCAGCAGCTCCCAGACTAGTTTGGGTACCCAGTACTTC.

This clone appeared once. The rearrangement links TRBV29-1 to TRBJ2-3, with 9 bases lining up with TRBD2. The CDR3 has 14 amino acids. V shed 2 bases, J shed 4 bases, and the junction held 4 bases outside the gene matches. CDR1 SQVTM and CDR2 ANQGSEA come from the germline V gene. CDR3 bases: TGCAGCGTTGAATGGAGCGGGAGGTCAGATACGCAGTATTTT. It is translated as CSVEWSGRSDTQYF.

The chain employs TRBV19 and TRBJ2-1; possibly TRBD2 for D (6 bases). CDR1 LNHDA and CDR2 SQIVND come from the germline V gene (reference sequence). The V gene lost 1 base and the J gene lost 10 bases, with 11 bases spanning the gap. CDR3 size: 13 residues. The CDR3 spells CASSIVGGREQFF. The DNA of the CDR3 is TGTGCCAGTAGTATAGTGGGGGGAAGGGAGCAGTTCTTC.

This sequence joins TRBV19 and TRBJ2-4, with D tentatively TRBD2 (6 bases). CDR1 and CDR2 (germline): LNHDA, SQIVND (reference sequence). V was pared by 3 bases and J by 11 bases, with 20 bases between. The length of the CDR3 is 15 residues. CDR3 in amino acids: CASSIPRGPFEVQYF. In DNA, the CDR3 is TGTGCCAGTAGTATTCCGCGGGGCCCCTTCGAGGTTCAGTACTTC.

Written as DNA, the CDR3 is TGTGCCAGCAGCTTAGCGTTGGCAGGGGGCACTGAAGCTTTCTTT. Translation gives CASSLALAGGTEAFF. The chain has TRBV7-6 and TRBJ1-1; 7 bases line up with TRBD1. The CDR3 consists of 15 residues. Unmatched junction bases numbered 5, after V lost 0 bases and J lost 4 bases. Per germline, CDR1 SGHVS and CDR2 FNYEAQ.

This chain connects TRBV30 to TRBJ2-7, with 10 bases aligning to TRBD2. V trimming: 7 bases; J trimming: 6 bases; junction bases outside the gene matches: 12. Looked up from germline, CDR1 is GTSNPN and CDR2 is SVGIG (reference sequence). The CDR3 contains 14 residues. The CDR3 nucleotides read TGTGCCTTAAAAGCGGGAGGGCTTTCTTTCGAGCAGTACTTC. Translated, it gives CALKAGGLSFEQYF. The complete variable domain, with remaining parts taken from reference TRBV30 and TRBJ2-7, reads SQTIHQWPATLVQPVGSPLSLECTVEGTSNPNLYWYRQAAGRGLQLLFYSVGIGQISSEVPQNLSASRPQDRQFILSSKKLLLSDSGFYLCALKAGGLSFEQYFGPGTRLTVT.

This chain links TRBV10-3 with TRBJ2-7, with D possibly being TRBD1 (5 bases). CDR3 length: 16 residues. Germline CDR1 is ENHRY and CDR2 is SYGVKD. V shed 4 bases and J shed 0 bases, with 16 bases lying between them. CDR3 region: CAISGRKGQTSYEQYF. CDR3 nucleotides: TGTGCCATCAGTGGGCGGAAGGGGCAGACCTCCTACGAGCAGTACTTC.

V usage is TRBV19 and J usage is TRBJ1-5; D might be TRBD1 (5 bases). In germline, CDR1 is LNHDA, CDR2 SQIVND (reference sequence). Trimming took off 3 bases at V and 2 bases at J, with 14 bases between the two ends. The CDR3 covers 16 residues. The CDR3 here is CASSIWRGAGNQPQHF. CDR3 sequence (DNA): TGTGCCAGTAGTATTTGGAGGGGCGCGGGCAATCAGCCCCAGCATTTT.